One and the same sample provided the 9 T cell receptor beta chains below, sequenced in a study of glioma-infiltrating T cells. Using RNA template, CDR3s of TCR alpha and beta were amplified with iRepertoire arm-PCR. Each CDR3 protein gets one entry after TCRdb re-called the multiplex PCR reads with MiXCR. The table has about 130,000 distinct CDR3 sequences, roughly 20% seen once. Source material: glioma tissue, nonneoplastic brain tissue, or PBMCs (not recorded which). The receptors here all came from a human donor with low-grade glioma or glioblastoma, undergoing nonglioma brain surgery, or in good health (not recorded which).

The chain carries TRBV6-6 and TRBJ1-5; D ambiguous. CDR1 and CDR2 from the germline V gene are MNHNY and SVGAGI (reference sequence). The CDR3 consists of 14 residues. The ends were cut back, 7 bases at V and 6 bases at J, with 16 bases in the middle. CDR3 protein: CASIPTRGPQPQHF. The CDR3 coding sequence is TGTGCCAGCATTCCAACCCGAGGCCCTCAGCCCCAGCATTTT.

With regard to this clonotype: A much larger clone differs from this one at a single base, so this may be a read error. The rearrangement links TRBV7-2 to TRBJ2-5; a possible D gene is TRBD1 (6 bases). The CDR3 is 16 amino acids. Germline loops: CDR1 SGHTA, CDR2 FQGNSA. The CDR3 DNA is TGTGCCAGCAGCTTAGTGCTAGGGGGTAGGCGAGAGATCCAGTACTTC. Residues: CASSLVLGGRREIQYF.

This clonotype was seen at least ten times. The chain joins TRBV5-4 to TRBJ1-4; D gene unclear. Trimming took off 0 bases at V and 7 bases at J, with 13 bases between the two ends. The CDR3 sequence is 15 residues long. Germline-derived CDR1 and CDR2 are SGHNT and YYREEE (reference sequence). DNA for the CDR3: TGTGCCAGCAGCTTGGAGGGCCTACGCGGTGAAAAACTGTTTTTT. It yields the protein CASSLEGLRGEKLFF. The complete variable domain, with remaining parts taken from reference TRBV5-4 and TRBJ1-4, reads ETGVTQSPTHLIKTRGQQVTLRCSSQSGHNTVSWYQQALGQGPQFIFQYYREEENGRGNFPPRFSGLQFPNYSSELNVNALELDDSALYLCASSLEGLRGEKLFFGSGTQLSVL.

The table lists this clonotype with many counts. The chain has TRBV4-1 and TRBJ2-7; D is unresolved. This CDR3 has 14 residues. Germline loops: CDR1 MGHRA, CDR2 YSYEKL. The CDR3 region is CGTALRLYPYEQYF. CDR3 coding DNA: TGCGGCACAGCTCTCCGCCTTTACCCCTACGAGCAGTACTTC.

This clonotype was observed many times. J is TRBJ2-3 and V is TRBV6-1; D remains unclear. CDR1 and CDR2 (germline): MNHNS, SASEGT. V was clipped by 7 bases and J by 1 base, with 15 bases between them. The CDR3 covers 15 residues. The CDR3 DNA reads TGTGCCAGCACCCACGGCACCGAGGGCACAGATACGCAGTATTTT. It codes for CASTHGTEGTDTQYF.

This clonotype was observed a handful of times. This may come from a read error, since a much larger clone is one base off. The genes are TRBV7-2 and TRBJ2-7; D call uncertain. Germline V lookup: CDR1 SGHTA, CDR2 FQGNSA. V was shortened by 8 bases and J by 3 bases, with 17 bases between the two germline ends. CDR3 length: 14 residues. CDR3 loop: CASGPIIDGYEQYF. DNA for the CDR3: TGTGCCAGCGGTCCGATCATCGACGGCTACGAGCAGTACTTC.

At least ten counts were recorded for this clonotype. The chain employs TRBV5-5 and TRBJ2-3; a weak D match, TRBD2 (5 bases). The CDR3 spans 16 residues. V shed 3 bases and J shed 3 bases, with 17 bases lying between them. Germline assignment: CDR1 SGHKS and CDR2 YYEKEE (reference sequence). The CDR3 sequence: CASSSGGREVTDTQYF. The DNA for the CDR3 is TGTGCCAGCAGCTCCGGTGGGAGAGAGGTGACAGATACGCAGTATTTT.

This clonotype was counted ten times or more. The chain carries TRBV20-1 and TRBJ2-3; D might be TRBD2 (6 bases). From germline, CDR1 is DFQATT and CDR2 SNEGSKA (reference sequence). This CDR3 contains 14 residues. The V end lost 5 bases, the J end lost 0 bases, and 12 bases lay between the germline ends. The CDR3: CSAVGTRSTDTQYF. The CDR3 nucleotides are TGCAGTGCTGTTGGGACTCGAAGCACAGATACGCAGTATTTT.

In its sample, this clonotype was seen many times. This chain joins TRBV14 and TRBJ2-1; D call uncertain. This CDR3 has 15 amino acids. Germline V gene data show CDR1 as SGHDN and CDR2 as FVKESK. Deletions cut 1 base from V and 0 bases from J, with 7 bases between. CDR3 region: CASSQGPSSYNEQFF. The DNA for the CDR3 is TGTGCCAGCAGCCAAGGACCGAGCTCCTACAATGAGCAGTTCTTC.